Each of the 15 T cell receptor beta chains below was sequenced from the same sample in a study of early T cells in non-severe SARS-CoV-2 infection. TCRdb fed the 5' RACE reads into MiXCR, producing one record per CDR3 protein. The sample has 45,000 to 55,000 distinct CDR3 sequences; 6% to 8% are singletons. Input material: whole blood. Receptor source: an adult who was a healthcare worker with PCR-confirmed SARS-CoV-2 infection or an uninfected control (not recorded which).

In its sample, this clonotype was seen many times. The J gene is TRBJ2-3, the V gene TRBV18; D call uncertain. The CDR3 is 12 amino acids. CDR1 KGHSH and CDR2 LQKENI come from the germline V gene. The V gene lost 3 bases and the J gene lost 5 bases, with 6 bases spanning the gap. The CDR3 DNA is TGTGCCAGCTCACCGAAGCAAGATACGCAGTATTTT. Translation: CASSPKQDTQYF. Based on the CDR3 plus reference TRBV18 and TRBJ2-3, the full variable domain is NAGVMQNPRHLVRRRGQEARLRCSPMKGHSHVYWYRQLPEEGLKFMVYLQKENIIDESGMPKERFSAEFPKEGPSILRIQQVVRGDSAAYFCASSPKQDTQYFGPGTRLTVL.

In its sample, this clonotype was seen a few times. V usage is TRBV6-5 and J usage is TRBJ2-3; 8 nucleotides agree with TRBD2. Germline CDR1 MNHEY, CDR2 SVGAGI. This CDR3 contains 15 residues. V dropped 2 bases and J dropped 4; count of bases not matched to a gene: 5. Here the CDR3 reads CASSYRRGGPDTQYF. Written as DNA, the CDR3 is TGTGCCAGCAGTTACAGACGGGGGGGCCCAGATACGCAGTATTTT.

The chain has TRBV20-1 and TRBJ2-5; weak D call: TRBD1 (6 bases). This CDR3 region has 13 residues. Germline values: CDR1 DFQATT, CDR2 SNEGSKA (reference sequence). V lost 6 bases to trimming and J lost 4 bases, with 15 bases between them. The CDR3 DNA is TGCAGTGCCGGTTTGACAGGTTCAGAGACCCAGTACTTC. It specifies CSAGLTGSETQYF.

In its sample, this clonotype was seen many times. The V gene is TRBV6-8, the J gene TRBJ1-6; weak D call: TRBD1 (5 bases). Germline-derived CDR1 and CDR2 are MNHGY and SAAAGT. Trimming left V 3 bases short and J 0 bases short, with 18 bases between. This CDR3 is 19 amino acids long. The CDR3, as DNA: TGTGCCAGCAGTTATGGGAGCAGGACACCCAGCTCCTATAATTCACCCCTCCACTTT. Amino acid sequence: CASSYGSRTPSSYNSPLHF.

This clonotype was counted ten times or more. V is TRBV9 and J is TRBJ1-2; no clear D gene. Per germline, CDR1 SGDLS and CDR2 YYNGEE. V gave up 3 bases and J gave up 0 bases, with 6 bases separating them. The CDR3 loop spans 13 amino acids. The CDR3 nucleotides read TGTGCCAGCAGCGCCGGTGCTAACTATGGCTACACCTTC. It specifies CASSAGANYGYTF.

This clonotype showed up many times. V usage is TRBV6-5 and J usage is TRBJ1-5, with D hard to call. V was pared by 6 bases and J by 0 bases, with 6 bases between. Germline V gives CDR1 MNHEY, CDR2 SVGAGI. This CDR3 is 13 amino acids long. DNA of the CDR3: TGTGCCAGCAGCCTAAGTAGCAATCAGCCCCAGCATTTT. It yields the protein CASSLSSNQPQHF.

This clonotype showed up many times. The DNA for the CDR3 is TGTGCCAGCAGGCAGCCAGCGGGACCCCTCCACTTT. Its translation: CASRQPAGPLHF. The V gene is TRBV12-3 or TRBV12-4, the J gene TRBJ1-6; D is ambiguous. This CDR3 has 12 residues. The V and J ends lost 6 bases and 12 bases respectively, with 12 bases between them.

This clonotype showed up just a few times. The CDR3 coding sequence is TGTGCCAGCAGCTTAGATGGGACGCGTAATCAGCCCCAGCATTTT. Its protein product is CASSLDGTRNQPQHF. The chain has TRBV7-9 and TRBJ1-5; D perhaps matches TRBD1 (5 bases). Trimming removed 1 base from V and 4 bases from J, with 11 bases in between. CDR3 size: 15 residues. CDR1 is SEHNR and CDR2 is FQNEAQ in the germline V gene (reference sequence).

This clonotype came up many times. This chain uses TRBV5-5 with TRBJ2-4; no firm D call. V shed 0 bases and J shed 0 bases, with 7 bases lying between them. CDR1 and CDR2 from the germline V gene are SGHKS and YYEKEE (reference sequence). The CDR3 has 15 residues. CDR3 sequence: CASSLGSLAKNIQYF. The CDR3 DNA sequence: TGTGCCAGCAGCTTGGGGAGTTTAGCCAAAAACATTCAGTACTTC.

The table lists this clonotype with many counts. Sequence at one end of the junction differs from germline and may be a read error. The chain couples TRBV5-6 to TRBJ2-2, with unresolved D. Germline CDR1 SGHDT, CDR2 YYEEEE. The CDR3 runs 14 residues. The CDR3, as DNA: TGTGCCAGCAGCTTTGGCAGGCCCACCAGGGAGCTGTTTTTT. Its translation: CASSFGRPTRELFF. Full variable domain (outside the CDR3, taken from reference TRBV5-6 and TRBJ2-2): DAGVTQSPTHLIKTRGQQVTLRCSPKSGHDTVSWYQQALGQGPQFIFQYYEEEERQRGNFPDRFSGHQFPNYSSELNVNALLLGDSALYLCASSFGRPTRELFFGEGSRLTVL.

In DNA form, the CDR3 reads TGTGCCAGCAGCTTGGGGGGAGAGCGCACAGATACGCAGTATTTT. Encoded protein: CASSLGGERTDTQYF. This rearrangement joins TRBV5-8 to TRBJ2-3, with D possibly TRBD2 on 5 matching bases. V lost 0 bases to trimming and J lost 1 base, with 9 bases between them. CDR3 length: 15 amino acids. CDR1 and CDR2 (germline): SGHTS, YDEGEE. The variable domain in full, with the rest retrieved from reference TRBV5-8 and TRBJ2-3, is EAGVTQSPTHLIKTRGQQATLRCSPISGHTSVYWYQQALGLGLQFLLWYDEGEERNRGNFPPRFSGRQFPNYSSELNVNALELEDSALYLCASSLGGERTDTQYFGPGTRLTVL.

This sequence joins TRBV25-1 and TRBJ2-7; TRBD2 might be the D (6 bases). V was trimmed by 2 bases and J by 0 bases, leaving 11 bases between them. CDR3 length equals 15 residues. Germline CDR1 and CDR2: MGHDK and SYGVNS. Here the CDR3 DNA reads TGTGCCAGCAGTGAAGATTTGGGGGGCTCCTACGAGCAGTACTTC. It codes for CASSEDLGGSYEQYF.

The gene calls are TRBV27 and TRBJ2-7; D perhaps matches TRBD1 (5 bases). This CDR3 has 15 amino acids. V lost 6 bases, J lost 2 bases, and 17 bases lay in between. Germline lookup yields CDR1 MNHEY and CDR2 SMNVEV (reference sequence). The CDR3 spells CASSISRAIPYEQYF. DNA for the CDR3: TGTGCCAGCAGCATCAGCAGGGCAATCCCCTACGAGCAGTACTTC.

This clonotype was seen a handful of times. The J gene is TRBJ1-1, the V gene TRBV2; D is uncertain. V was trimmed by 2 bases and J by 1 base, leaving 17 bases between them. The germline gives CDR1 SNHLY, CDR2 FYNNEI. This CDR3 contains 17 residues. For the CDR3, the DNA is TGTGCCAGCAGTGAAAGAGGACCAGGTGTAGGGAACACTGAAGCTTTCTTT. Encoded protein: CASSERGPGVGNTEAFF.

As for this clonotype: This could be a read error, since a much larger clone is one nucleotide away. J is TRBJ2-7 and V is TRBV20-1; D remains unclear. Germline CDR1 reads DFQATT; CDR2 reads SNEGSKA (reference sequence). This CDR3 spans 12 amino acids. The CDR3: CNASRAYYEQYF. For the CDR3, the DNA is TGCAATGCCAGTCGGGCTTACTACGAGCAGTACTTC.